The clone carrying this T cell receptor beta chain was detected only once. The time point was: peripheral blood 6 weeks after treatment start. Trimming took 0 bases from V and 5 from J; bases not matched to a gene: 5. This CDR3 has 15 amino acids. CDR1 is SGHRS, CDR2 YFSETQ, per germline. This sample is drawn from a study of PD-L1 blockade in urothelial cancer. Study information: Atezolizumab 1,200 mg was given intravenously every 3 weeks, starting 2014. A median of roughly 150,000 T cells was found in the blood samples.

The assay was immunoSEQ multiplex PCR, and TCRdb's table has in-frame clones only and misses some. The repertoire consists of 15,000 to 20,000 clones, with about four fifths occurring once and the leading ten covering 1.5% to 2%. The specimen comprised PBMCs, sampled around atezolizumab (anti-PD-L1) treatment. The chain employs TRBV5-1 and TRBJ2-1, with 7 bases aligning to TRBD2. The TCR originated in a man in his forties or fifties with urothelial cancer. CDR3 DNA sequence: TGCGCCAGCAGCTTGGGCGGGAGAAGTAACAATGAGCAGTTCTTC. Translation gives CASSLGGRSNNEQFF.